The 23 T cell receptor beta chains in this list originate from one sample, sequenced in a study of blood T cells in healthy people across ages. Together with a sample-barcoded 5' primer, a J-beta primer mix was included in a second PCR lasting roughly 6 to 12 cycles. Each CDR3 protein gets one entry after TCRdb re-called the 5' RACE reads with MiXCR. The sample has some 940,000 distinct CDR3 sequences; approximately 32% are singletons. The same sample was also studied in work on T cells of mothers and their children.

The material sequenced was blood. The receptors come from a woman between 40 and 55 years old in good health.

The chain carries TRBV28 and TRBJ1-5; no reliable D call. V was trimmed by 4 bases and J by 7 bases, leaving 17 bases between them. Germline V CDR1 and CDR2: MDHEN, SYDVKM. The CDR3 consists of 15 residues. The CDR3 region is CASSWPGIRDQPQHF. CDR3 nucleotide sequence: TGTGCCAGCAGTTGGCCCGGGATCAGAGACCAGCCCCAGCATTTT.

A remark on this clonotype: This clone may be a read error of a much larger clone one base away. This chain links TRBV7-2 with TRBJ2-2; TRBD2 matches 11 bases. The CDR3 spans 16 residues. The germline gives CDR1 SGHTA, CDR2 FQGNSA. Here the CDR3 DNA reads TGTGCCAGCAGCCTAGCGGGGGGACGAAACACCGGGGAGCGGTTTTTT. Translation: CASSLAGGRNTGERFF. The entire variable domain, with the rest obtained from reference TRBV7-2 and TRBJ2-2, is as follows: GAGVSQSPSNKVTEKGKDVELRCDPISGHTALYWYRQSLGQGLEFLIYFQGNSAPDKSGLPSDRFSAERTGGSVSTLTIQRTQQEDSAVYLCASSLAGGRNTGERFFGEGSRLTVL.

There are many counts of this clonotype. The chain is built from TRBV12-3 or TRBV12-4 and TRBJ2-5; TRBD2 matches 9 bases. J lost 4 bases, V lost 7 bases, and 13 bases had no gene match. This CDR3 contains 16 residues. The CDR3 sequence is CASTLRGGGAGETQYF. CDR3 nucleotide sequence: TGTGCCAGCACCCTTAGGGGCGGGGGGGCCGGAGAGACCCAGTACTTC.

This clonotype was observed a handful of times. The genes are TRBV27 and TRBJ1-2; no reliable D call. Germline lookup yields CDR1 MNHEY and CDR2 SMNVEV (reference sequence). This CDR3 contains 14 residues. V lost 3 bases to trimming and J lost 8 bases, with 16 bases between them. CDR3 sequence: CASSFTSSAGGYTF. Written as DNA, the CDR3 is TGTGCCAGCAGTTTTACAAGTTCAGCGGGAGGCTACACCTTC.

This clonotype was observed many times. The chain employs TRBV27 and TRBJ2-7, with D possibly being TRBD2 (6 bases). Germline-derived CDR1 and CDR2 are MNHEY and SMNVEV (reference sequence). V was shortened by 2 bases and J by 7 bases, with 12 bases between the two germline ends. This CDR3 contains 13 residues. This CDR3 reads CASSLAGRGEQYF. In DNA form, the CDR3 reads TGTGCCAGCAGTTTAGCGGGGCGGGGAGAGCAGTACTTC.

The J gene is TRBJ2-7, the V gene TRBV9, with 8 bases lining up with TRBD2. V lost 4 bases and J lost 4; bases outside the gene matches: 7. The CDR3 length is 14 residues. CDR1 is SGDLS, CDR2 YYNGEE, per germline. The CDR3 region is CASSTGLAKYEQYF. The CDR3 nucleotides are TGTGCCAGCAGCACCGGACTAGCCAAATACGAGCAGTACTTC. The variable domain in full, with the rest retrieved from reference TRBV9 and TRBJ2-7, is DSGVTQTPKHLITATGQRVTLRCSPRSGDLSVYWYQQSLDQGLQFLIQYYNGEERAKGNILERFSAQQFPDLHSELNLSSLELGDSALYFCASSTGLAKYEQYFGPGTRLTVT.

This clonotype was counted at least ten times. The chain recombines TRBV29-1 with TRBJ2-7; 9 positions match TRBD1. Germline V gene data show CDR1 as SQVTM and CDR2 as ANQGSEA. The CDR3 has 13 amino acids. V was clipped by 6 bases and J by 5 bases; unmatched bases: 8. This CDR3 is CSVSKDRGNEQYF. CDR3 DNA sequence: TGCAGCGTATCTAAGGACAGGGGTAACGAGCAGTACTTC.

This clonotype has only a few counts. The V and J genes are TRBV6-5 and TRBJ2-3; D unclear. The germline CDR1 and CDR2 sequences are MNHEY and SVGAGI. Trimming left V 6 bases short and J 1 base short, with 17 bases between. The CDR3 loop spans 16 amino acids. CDR3 residues: CASSSIWGTRTDTQYF. The CDR3 coding sequence is TGTGCCAGCAGCTCGATCTGGGGAACGCGCACAGATACGCAGTATTTT.

There are many counts of this clonotype. This may come from a read error, since a much larger clone is one base off. The V gene is TRBV28, the J gene TRBJ2-7; the D gene could be TRBD1 or TRBD2 (5 bases each). V was clipped by 4 bases and J by 5 bases, with 18 bases between them. Germline V gene sequence: CDR1 MDHEN, CDR2 SYDVKM. The CDR3 is 15 amino acids. In DNA, the CDR3 is TGTGCCAGCAGTTCCCCCTCGGTAAGGGGAGACGAGCAGTACTTC. Protein sequence: CASSSPSVRGDEQYF.

The chain combines TRBV3-1 with TRBJ2-7; D possibly corresponds to TRBD1 (6 bases). Germline CDR1 LGHDT, CDR2 YNNKEL (reference sequence). This CDR3 spans 17 amino acids. Deletions cut 3 bases from V and 4 bases from J, with 22 bases between. CDR3 coding DNA: TGTGCCAGCAGCCACAGATCGCCCGCCAGGGGCAGGTACGAGCAGTACTTC. This gives the protein CASSHRSPARGRYEQYF.

The chain uses TRBV29-1 and TRBJ1-5, with D uncertain. The germline V and J ends were trimmed by 6 bases and 4 bases, with 16 bases remaining between them. The CDR3 is 14 amino acids. In germline, CDR1 is SQVTM, CDR2 ANQGSEA. CDR3 bases: TGCAGCGTCGCCTCGGCGGGCGGGAATCAGCCCCAGCATTTT. Protein: CSVASAGGNQPQHF. Variable domain in full (rest from reference TRBV29-1 and TRBJ1-5): SAVISQKPSRDICQRGTSLTIQCQVDSQVTMMFWYRQQPGQSLTLIATANQGSEATYESGFVIDKFPISRPNLTFSTLTVSNMSPEDSSIYLCSVASAGGNQPQHFGDGTRLSIL.

This clonotype was counted at least ten times. V usage is TRBV11-3 and J usage is TRBJ2-7; D possibly corresponds to TRBD1 (5 bases). Per germline, CDR1 SGHNT and CDR2 YENEEA. CDR3 length equals 12 residues. V lost 5 bases to trimming and J lost 6 bases, with 11 bases between them. The CDR3 loop is CASSAGQAEQYF. Written as DNA, the CDR3 is TGTGCCAGCAGCGCCGGACAAGCCGAGCAGTACTTC.

The chain links TRBV4-2 to TRBJ2-1; 12 nucleotides agree with TRBD2. In germline, CDR1 is LGHNA, CDR2 YNFKEQ. The CDR3 has 16 residues. V was pared by 0 bases and J by 8 bases, with 5 bases of the junction left unmatched. DNA of the CDR3: TGTGCCAGCAGCCAAGAGACTAGCGGGGGAATGTATGAGCAGTTCTTC. Protein: CASSQETSGGMYEQFF.

This clonotype was seen at least ten times. The chain carries TRBV20-1 and TRBJ2-7; possibly TRBD2 for D (6 bases). CDR1 is DFQATT, CDR2 SNEGSKA, per germline (reference sequence). With 2 bases removed from V and 0 bases from J, the gap between germline ends came to 11 bases. This CDR3 comprises 14 residues. CDR3: CSARLPGLSYEQYF. For the CDR3, the DNA is TGCAGTGCTAGATTGCCGGGACTCTCCTACGAGCAGTACTTC.

This chain joins TRBV5-5 and TRBJ1-2; 7 nucleotides align to TRBD1. V lost 3 bases and J lost 3; bases outside the gene matches: 5. Per germline, CDR1 SGHKS and CDR2 YYEKEE (reference sequence). The CDR3 has 14 residues. CDR3 amino acids: CASSCDGQDYGYTF. CDR3 DNA sequence: TGTGCCAGCAGCTGTGATGGACAGGACTATGGCTACACCTTC.

This chain uses TRBV5-1 with TRBJ1-1; 7 nucleotides match TRBD1. J was trimmed by 5 bases and V by 2 bases; bases with no gene match: 6. CDR3 length: 14 amino acids. CDR1 is SGHRS, CDR2 YFSETQ, per germline. CDR3 nucleotide sequence: TGCGCCAGCAGCTTCGACACAGGGGTGACTGAAGCTTTCTTT. This encodes CASSFDTGVTEAFF.

This clonotype was seen only a few times. The V call is TRBV11-2, the J call TRBJ1-2, with 8 positions matching TRBD1. Germline CDR1 SGHAT, CDR2 FQNNGV. This CDR3 region has 15 residues. The J segment lost 8 bases and the V segment lost 0 bases, leaving 8 bases of the junction unmatched. Written as DNA, the CDR3 is TGTGCCAGCAGCTTAGACAGGGGGCGAACGGGAGGCTACACCTTC. This codes for CASSLDRGRTGGYTF. The whole variable domain, remainder taken from reference TRBV11-2 and TRBJ1-2, is EAGVAQSPRYKIIEKRQSVAFWCNPISGHATLYWYQQILGQGPKLLIQFQNNGVVDDSQLPKDRFSAERLKGVDSTLKIQPAKLEDSAVYLCASSLDRGRTGGYTFGSGTRLTVV.

For this clonotype: The junction differs from germline at one of its ends, possibly a read error. The V and J genes are TRBV5-1 and TRBJ1-3; D might be TRBD1 (5 bases). Looked up from germline, CDR1 is SGHRS and CDR2 is YFSETQ. There are 12 residues in the CDR3. CDR3 loop: CASGADGNTIYF. The CDR3 DNA sequence: TGCGCCAGCGGGGCCGACGGAAACACTATATATTTT.

The chain joins TRBV28 to TRBJ2-7, with TRBD2 identical over 9 bases. The ends lost 5 bases at V and 2 bases at J; junction bases unmatched: 13. The CDR3 is made up of 17 amino acids. From germline, CDR1 is MDHEN and CDR2 SYDVKM. The DNA for the CDR3 is TGTGCCAGCAGTCCCCTGCGGGCTAGCGGGGTAGCCTACGAGCAGTACTTC. This sequence encodes CASSPLRASGVAYEQYF.

This clonotype has a count of ten or more. V and J are TRBV10-3 and TRBJ2-7, with 10 bases that match TRBD1. The CDR3 is made up of 13 amino acids. V was clipped by 6 bases and J by 3 bases; unmatched bases: 2. Per germline, CDR1 ENHRY and CDR2 SYGVKD. The CDR3 nucleotides are TGTGCCATCAGCCGGACAGGGGGCTACGAGCAGTACTTC. Its protein product is CAISRTGGYEQYF.

The V gene is TRBV5-1, the J gene TRBJ2-3, with D possibly being TRBD1 or TRBD2 (6 bases each). V lost 0 bases to trimming and J lost 6 bases, with 11 bases between them. The CDR3 covers 14 residues. CDR1 SGHRS and CDR2 YFSETQ come from the germline V gene. The CDR3 region is CASSLARGPDTQYF. The CDR3 DNA follows: TGCGCCAGCAGCTTGGCCCGGGGGCCGGATACGCAGTATTTT.

This clonotype was counted only a few times. V usage is TRBV10-3 and J usage is TRBJ2-3; TRBD1 might be the D (6 bases). CDR1 and CDR2 (germline): ENHRY, SYGVKD. V dropped 0 bases and J dropped 3 bases, with 10 bases sitting between them. The CDR3 covers 15 residues. This chain's CDR3 is CAISESSRGTDTQYF. DNA of the CDR3: TGTGCCATCAGTGAGTCTTCAAGGGGGACAGATACGCAGTATTTT.

This clonotype was counted many times. The chain combines TRBV7-3 with TRBJ2-6; D might be TRBD1 (5 bases). The CDR3 contains 15 residues. Trimming pared 6 bases from V and 2 bases from J, leaving 11 bases between. Germline assignment: CDR1 SGHTA and CDR2 FQGTGA. The CDR3 nucleotides are TGTGCCAGCAGGGGGCGAACTGCTGGGGCCAACGTCCTGACTTTC. This gives the protein CASRGRTAGANVLTF.